This entry concerns a single T cell receptor (beta chain). The antigen it binds to is not known. Base-call qualities are not available, and no considerably larger clone is one nucleotide away. CD8 naive samples were obtained by positive selection for CCR7 among CD45RO-negative cells, yielding a CD45RA+CCR7+ population from which TemRA cells were excluded. The donors were healthy, HIV-negative adults who had no recently reported acute infections or vaccinations. Every donor was a Caucasian adult living in Nashville, Tennessee, USA. Blood was obtained by leukapheresis, after which PBMCs were separated by Ficoll-Histopaque density gradient centrifugation and cryopreserved in liquid nitrogen vapor phase. Analytical flow cytometry was used to check the purity and quantity of each magnetically sorted T cell population. Genomic DNA was isolated from each sorted fraction and quantified by UV absorbance on a Nanodrop 2000c.

V and J are trimmed by 4 bases and 5 bases, and the gene matches miss 8 bases of the junction. According to the germline V gene, CDR1 reads SGDLS and CDR2 reads YYNGEE. The CDR3 runs 16 residues from the cysteine to the phenylalanine. The DNA shown is the 48-base CDR3, in frame from base 1. Using the deep immunoSEQ assay, multiplex PCR amplified TCR CDR3 regions from genomic DNA. Extracted genomic DNA from each cell subset was distributed evenly across all wells of several immunoSEQ 96-well plates, and each plate was treated as a replicate. For sorted subsets, each replicate PCR was loaded with 150 to 250 ng genomic DNA, equivalent to some 31,000 T cell genomes. Purified libraries were measured with a Qubit 3.0 fluorometer, size-checked on a Bioanalyzer 2100, and measured again with the KAPA Library Quantification kit. Each immunoSEQ 96-well plate was sequenced on its own single-read 150-cycle Illumina NextSeq 550 flow cell. As for the authors' bioinformatics: Because only junctional sequences without quality scores were contained in the immunoSEQ output, filtering matching that applied to full-length reads could not be performed. Sequences were annotated with PyIR, a Python wrapper for IgBLAST v1.9, using IMGT germline references to assign V/J genes and CDR3. Any read was removed if the V/J assignment was weak (E-value above 1e-6), the CDR3 was missing, or the read contained stop codons, out-of-frame junctions, or ambiguous translated residues. A V3J clonotype was defined by an identical inferred V gene, J gene, and CDR3 amino acid sequence. To compute the percentage overlap between repertoires, the number of shared unique clonotypes was divided by the size of the smaller repertoire. Richness of each repertoire was evaluated using RTK rarefaction, the Chao1 estimator, and Recon v2.1 estimates of unobserved clonotypes. For all TCRbeta clonotypes obtained by the gDNA method from four donors, generation probabilities were computed with OLGA. The immuneACCESS repertoire file appears here via TCRdb, limited to in-frame rearrangements. These files lack a portion of the clones; in checked studies, under half of the deficit traces to unresolved V genes, and the cause of the others is not known. V and J calls and clone size are given by that table; D and trimming were obtained from the DNA. This sample comprises about 2.1 million clones, 90% to 95% of them detected only once. In total, the top ten clones hold around 1.8% of the sample.

The entry originates in a study of shared clonotypes between healthy human individuals (dated by TCRdb to the early 2020s). Describing the broader study: Two women and three men aged 18 to 49 years were included in the cohort. Per donor, leukapheresis produced somewhere between about 0.8 and 9.5 billion PBMCs. To increase sequencing depth and limit assay-specific biases, different laboratories used diverse techniques to prepare libraries and sequence TCR repertoires. For each donor, CD4 naive and CD4 memory were each run on three plates, CD8 naive on two plates, and CD8 memory on one plate. The study deeply sequenced blood TCR repertoires of about 5 healthy adults to estimate repertoire size and the extent of clonotype sharing between individuals. Findings and caveats that apply to the study as a whole: Estimated clonotype richness was generally larger for naive than for memory subsets. Sampling was restricted to blood, and TCR repertoires in tissue are likely to differ from TCR repertoires in blood. Compared with non-shared clonotypes, clonotypes shared by all four sorted-subset donors had higher generation probabilities. Pairwise subsampling indicated that sequencing depth was expected to affect the degree of clonotype sharing among donors. When several donors were compared, the shared fraction of clonotypes was about 5.5% for naive CD4, 3.5% for naive CD8, 2.3% for memory CD4, and under 0.5% for memory CD8. Because the study included only a small number of donors, the genetic and exposure-history diversity represented was limited. Even with the large sequencing depth, rarefaction of the sorted-subset datasets indicated that sequencing was incomplete.

The TCR originated in a man between 18 and 35 years old in good health. Some clones in this sample may be carry-over from other donors' samples. Recombination joined TRBV9 with TRBJ2-1; 11 nucleotides in the junction match TRBD2. The specimen was naive CD8+ T cells from PBMCs. In the paper's terms, the cell subset or site label means: CD45RA+CCR7+. The CDR3 region reads CASSRSVGLADNEQFF. The nucleotides are TGTGCCAGCAGCCGTTCTGTGGGACTAGCGGACAATGAGCAGTTCTTC.